The 8 T cell receptor beta chains given below trace back to one sample, sequenced in a study of cytomegalovirus exposure and HLA in healthy donors. PCR primers comprised 60 Vbeta and 13 Jbeta primers. Libraries were prepared by immunoSEQ multiplex PCR; TCRdb keeps only in-frame clonotypes and omits some of them. Here the sample spans about 98,000 clones, 80% to 90% being singletons. The specimen was PBMCs. The receptor source for this set is a man aged 35-49 years in good health and CMV-seronegative.

The chain employs TRBV6-1 and TRBJ1-1, with a tentative D call TRBD1 (5 bases). Germline assignment: CDR1 MNHNS and CDR2 SASEGT. Trimming took 3 bases from V and 0 from J, leaving 8 bases between them. There are 14 residues in the CDR3. The DNA for the CDR3 is TGTGCCAGCAGTGATGGACAAGTGAACACTGAAGCTTTCTTT. Translating it yields CASSDGQVNTEAFF.

This chain uses TRBV18 with TRBJ1-1; 10 nucleotides line up with TRBD1. CDR1 is KGHSH and CDR2 is LQKENI in the germline V gene. The CDR3 sequence is 14 residues long. The trim removed 9 bases at V and 4 bases at J, leaving 8 bases unmatched. The CDR3 DNA reads as TGTGCCAGTACCCGGACAGGGGGATTCACTGAAGCTTTCTTT. Protein: CASTRTGGFTEAFF.

The chain has TRBV7-9 and TRBJ2-2; tentative D call: TRBD2 (6 bases). Trimming cost V 1 base and J 4 bases, with 7 bases left between them. This CDR3 has 14 residues. Germline values: CDR1 SEHNR, CDR2 FQNEAQ (reference sequence). CDR3 amino acids: CASSLDGGTGELFF. CDR3 bases: TGTGCCAGCAGCTTAGACGGGGGCACCGGGGAGCTGTTTTTT. Full variable domain (outside the CDR3, taken from reference TRBV7-9 and TRBJ2-2): DTGVSQNPRHKITKRGQNVTFRCDPISEHNRLYWYRQTLGQGPEFLTYFQNEAQLEKSRLLSDRFSAERPKGSFSTLEIQRTEQGDSAMYLCASSLDGGTGELFFGEGSRLTVL.

The chain is built from TRBV6-6 and TRBJ2-1, with D perhaps matching TRBD1 (6 bases). The CDR3 spans 13 residues. V was cut by 1 base and J by 6 bases, with 7 bases left in between. The germline gives CDR1 MNHNY, CDR2 SVGAGI (reference sequence). This CDR3 is CASSYLDSNEQFF. In DNA, the CDR3 is TGTGCCAGCAGTTACTTGGACAGCAATGAGCAGTTCTTC.

This clone was observed a handful of times. V is TRBV5-6 and J is TRBJ1-5; perhaps TRBD1 as D (5 bases). Germline V lookup: CDR1 SGHDT, CDR2 YYEEEE. V was pared by 0 bases and J by 3 bases, with 13 bases between. This CDR3 region has 16 residues. CDR3 region: CASSLGAGQTNQPQHF. The CDR3 nucleotides are TGTGCCAGCAGCTTGGGGGCGGGGCAGACCAATCAGCCCCAGCATTTT.

The gene calls are TRBV29-1 and TRBJ1-1; tentative D call: TRBD1 (6 bases). This CDR3 has 14 amino acids. Germline lookup yields CDR1 SQVTM and CDR2 ANQGSEA. The V and J ends lost 7 bases and 2 bases respectively, with 17 bases between them. Here the CDR3 DNA reads TGCAGCGCTACAGAAGGGACAACCAACACTGAAGCTTTCTTT. Translating it yields CSATEGTTNTEAFF.

The CDR3 spells CASSGRDRVLEQYF. The CDR3 DNA is TGTGCCAGCAGCGGGCGGGACAGGGTACTCGAGCAGTACTTC. The gene calls are TRBV27 and TRBJ2-7; 9 nucleotides agree with TRBD1. The ends lost 6 bases at V and 6 bases at J; junction bases unmatched: 9. Germline CDR1 reads MNHEY; CDR2 reads SMNVEV (reference sequence). The CDR3 totals 14 residues.

This clone was counted between two and nine times. The chain is built from TRBV7-6 and TRBJ1-1; 7 bases fit TRBD1. The CDR3 covers 12 residues. CDR1 and CDR2 from the germline V gene are SGHVS and FNYEAQ. V shed 4 bases, J shed 8 bases, and the junction held 4 bases outside the gene matches. Here the CDR3 reads CASSSGQKEAFF. The CDR3, as DNA: TGTGCCAGCAGCTCGGGACAGAAAGAAGCTTTCTTT.